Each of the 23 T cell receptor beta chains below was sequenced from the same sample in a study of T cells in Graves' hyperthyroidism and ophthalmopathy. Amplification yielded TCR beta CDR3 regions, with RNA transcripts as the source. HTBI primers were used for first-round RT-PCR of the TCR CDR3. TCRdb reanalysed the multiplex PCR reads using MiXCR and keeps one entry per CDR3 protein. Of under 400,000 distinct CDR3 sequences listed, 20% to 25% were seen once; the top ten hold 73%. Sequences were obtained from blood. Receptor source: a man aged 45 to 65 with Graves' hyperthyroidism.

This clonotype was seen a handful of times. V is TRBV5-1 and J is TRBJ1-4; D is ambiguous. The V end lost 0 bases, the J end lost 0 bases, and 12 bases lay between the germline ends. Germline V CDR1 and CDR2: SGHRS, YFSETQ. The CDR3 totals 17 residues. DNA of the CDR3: TGCGCCAGCAGCTTGGCCAGTCGAACAGCAACTAATGAAAAACTGTTTTTT. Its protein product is CASSLASRTATNEKLFF.

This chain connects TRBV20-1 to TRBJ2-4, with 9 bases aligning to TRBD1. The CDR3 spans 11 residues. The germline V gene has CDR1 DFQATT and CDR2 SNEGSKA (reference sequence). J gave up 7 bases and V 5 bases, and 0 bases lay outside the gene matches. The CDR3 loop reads CSAGTGNIQYF. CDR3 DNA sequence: TGCAGTGCTGGGACAGGGAACATTCAGTACTTC.

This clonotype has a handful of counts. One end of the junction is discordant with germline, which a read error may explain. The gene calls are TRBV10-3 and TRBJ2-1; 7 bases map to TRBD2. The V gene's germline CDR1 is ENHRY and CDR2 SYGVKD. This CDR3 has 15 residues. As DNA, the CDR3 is TGTGCCATCAGGGAGTGGGAGGGCAAGTACAATGAGCAGTTCTTC. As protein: CAIREWEGKYNEQFF.

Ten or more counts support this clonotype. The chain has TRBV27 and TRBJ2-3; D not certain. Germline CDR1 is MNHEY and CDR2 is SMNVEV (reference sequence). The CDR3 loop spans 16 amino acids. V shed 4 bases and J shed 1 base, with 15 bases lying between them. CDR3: CASSSRRERGTDTQYF. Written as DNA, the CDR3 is TGTGCCAGCAGTTCCAGAAGGGAAAGGGGCACAGATACGCAGTATTTT.

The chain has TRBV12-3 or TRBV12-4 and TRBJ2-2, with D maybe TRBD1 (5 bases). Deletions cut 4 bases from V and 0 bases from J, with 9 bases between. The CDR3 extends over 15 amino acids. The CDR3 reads CASSYLQANTGELFF. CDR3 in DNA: TGTGCCAGCAGTTACTTACAGGCGAACACCGGGGAGCTGTTTTTT.

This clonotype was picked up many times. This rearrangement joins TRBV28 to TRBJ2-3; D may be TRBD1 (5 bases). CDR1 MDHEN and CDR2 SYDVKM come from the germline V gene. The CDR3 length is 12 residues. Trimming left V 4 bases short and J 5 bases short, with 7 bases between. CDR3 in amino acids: CASSWGQDTQYF. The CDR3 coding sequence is TGTGCCAGCAGTTGGGGCCAAGATACGCAGTATTTT.

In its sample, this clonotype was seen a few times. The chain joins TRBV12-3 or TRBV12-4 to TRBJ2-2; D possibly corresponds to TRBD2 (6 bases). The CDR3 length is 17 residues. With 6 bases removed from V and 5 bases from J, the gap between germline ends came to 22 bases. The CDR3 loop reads CASRTLGSPGETGELFF. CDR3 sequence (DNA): TGTGCCAGCAGAACCCTCGGGAGCCCAGGAGAGACCGGGGAGCTGTTTTTT.

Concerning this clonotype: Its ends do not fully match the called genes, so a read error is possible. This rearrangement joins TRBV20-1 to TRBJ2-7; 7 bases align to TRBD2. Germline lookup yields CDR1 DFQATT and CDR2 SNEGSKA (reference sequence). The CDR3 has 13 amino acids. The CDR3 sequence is CSARGTTSYEQYF. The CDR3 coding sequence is TGCAGTGCCAGAGGGACTACCTCATACGAGCAGTACTTC.

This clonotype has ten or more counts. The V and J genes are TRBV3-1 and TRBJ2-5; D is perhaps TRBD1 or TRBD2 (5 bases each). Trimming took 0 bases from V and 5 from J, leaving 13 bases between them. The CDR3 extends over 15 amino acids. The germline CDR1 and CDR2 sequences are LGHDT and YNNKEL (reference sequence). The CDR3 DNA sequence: TGTGCCAGCAGCCAAGACCCCGGGACGGGGGAGACCCAGTACTTC. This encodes CASSQDPGTGETQYF.

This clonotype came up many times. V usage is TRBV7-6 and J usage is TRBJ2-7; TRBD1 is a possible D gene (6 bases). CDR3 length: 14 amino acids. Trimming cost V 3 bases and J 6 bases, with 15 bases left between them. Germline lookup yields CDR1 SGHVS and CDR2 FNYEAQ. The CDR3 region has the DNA TGTGCCAGCAGCTTGGACCGAGACAGGAGCGAGCAGTACTTC. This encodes CASSLDRDRSEQYF.

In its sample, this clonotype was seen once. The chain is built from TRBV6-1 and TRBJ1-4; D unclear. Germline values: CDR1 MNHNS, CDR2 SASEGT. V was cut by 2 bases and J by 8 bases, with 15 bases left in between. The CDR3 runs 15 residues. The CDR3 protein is CASSELTLFKEKLFF. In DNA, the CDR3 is TGTGCCAGCAGTGAACTGACCCTTTTTAAAGAAAAACTGTTTTTT.

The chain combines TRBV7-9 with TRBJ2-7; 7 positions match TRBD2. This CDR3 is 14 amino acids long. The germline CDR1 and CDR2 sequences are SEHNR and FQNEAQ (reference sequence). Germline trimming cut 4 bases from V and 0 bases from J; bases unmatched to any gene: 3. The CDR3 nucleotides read TGTGCCAGCAGCTACCGGGAGGCCTCCTACGAGCAGTACTTC. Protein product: CASSYREASYEQYF. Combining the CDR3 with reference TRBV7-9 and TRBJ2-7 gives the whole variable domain DTGVSQNPRHKITKRGQNVTFRCDPISEHNRLYWYRQTLGQGPEFLTYFQNEAQLEKSRLLSDRFSAERPKGSFSTLEIQRTEQGDSAMYLCASSYREASYEQYFGPGTRLTVT.

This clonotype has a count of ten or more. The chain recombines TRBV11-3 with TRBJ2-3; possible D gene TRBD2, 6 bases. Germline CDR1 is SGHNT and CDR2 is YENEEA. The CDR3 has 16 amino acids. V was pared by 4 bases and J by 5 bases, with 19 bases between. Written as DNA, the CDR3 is TGTGCCAGCAGCTCCAGGAGGGACCAATTTAGAGATACGCAGTATTTT. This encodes CASSSRRDQFRDTQYF.

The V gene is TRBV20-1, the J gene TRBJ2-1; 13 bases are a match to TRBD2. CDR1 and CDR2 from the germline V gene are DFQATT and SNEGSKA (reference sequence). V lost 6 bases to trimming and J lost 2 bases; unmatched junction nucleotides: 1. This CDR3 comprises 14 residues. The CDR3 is CSAGTSGTYNEQFF. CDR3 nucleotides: TGCAGTGCCGGGACTAGCGGGACCTACAATGAGCAGTTCTTC.

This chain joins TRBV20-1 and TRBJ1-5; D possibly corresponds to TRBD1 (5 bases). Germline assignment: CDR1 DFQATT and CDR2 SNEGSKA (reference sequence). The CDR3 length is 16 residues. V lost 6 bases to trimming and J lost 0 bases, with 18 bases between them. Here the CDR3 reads CSASPGGGISNQPQHF. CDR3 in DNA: TGCAGTGCCTCCCCGGGGGGGGGGATTAGCAATCAGCCCCAGCATTTT.

The CDR3 spells CSAIPSGVSPDTQYF. CDR3 DNA: TGCAGTGCTATTCCTAGCGGGGTCTCCCCAGATACGCAGTATTTT. This chain uses TRBV20-1 with TRBJ2-3, with 9 bases matching TRBD2. Germline V gene lookup returns CDR1 DFQATT and CDR2 SNEGSKA (reference sequence). This CDR3 has 15 amino acids. Unmatched junction bases numbered 9, after V lost 4 bases and J lost 4 bases.

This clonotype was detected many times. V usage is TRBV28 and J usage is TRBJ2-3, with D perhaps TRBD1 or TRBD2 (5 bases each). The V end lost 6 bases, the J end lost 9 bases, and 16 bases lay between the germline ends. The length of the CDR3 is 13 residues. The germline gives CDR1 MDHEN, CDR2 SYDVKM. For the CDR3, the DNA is TGTGCCAGCAGCCCGGGACCACTTTTGACGCAGTATTTT. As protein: CASSPGPLLTQYF.

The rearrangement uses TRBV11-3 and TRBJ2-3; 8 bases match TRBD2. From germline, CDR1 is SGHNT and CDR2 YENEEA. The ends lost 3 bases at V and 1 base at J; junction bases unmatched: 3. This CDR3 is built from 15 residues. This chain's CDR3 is CASSLREDRTDTQYF. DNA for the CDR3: TGTGCCAGCAGCTTGCGGGAGGACCGCACAGATACGCAGTATTTT.

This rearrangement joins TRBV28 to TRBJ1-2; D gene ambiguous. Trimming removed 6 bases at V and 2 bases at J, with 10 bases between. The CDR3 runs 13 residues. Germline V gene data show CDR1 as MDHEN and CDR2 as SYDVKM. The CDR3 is CASSQNPNYGYTF. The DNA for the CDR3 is TGTGCCAGCAGCCAGAACCCCAACTATGGCTACACCTTC.

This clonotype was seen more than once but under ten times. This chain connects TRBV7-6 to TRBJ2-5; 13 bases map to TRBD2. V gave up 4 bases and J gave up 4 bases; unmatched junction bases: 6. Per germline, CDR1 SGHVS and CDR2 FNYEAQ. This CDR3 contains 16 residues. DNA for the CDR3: TGTGCCAGCAGCTACACTAGCGGGAGGGCCGGAGAGACCCAGTACTTC. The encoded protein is CASSYTSGRAGETQYF.

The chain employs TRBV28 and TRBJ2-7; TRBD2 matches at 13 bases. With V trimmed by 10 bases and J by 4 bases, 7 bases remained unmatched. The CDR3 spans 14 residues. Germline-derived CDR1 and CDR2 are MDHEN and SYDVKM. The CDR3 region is CATRPGLAGYEQYF. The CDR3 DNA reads TGTGCCACGCGGCCGGGACTAGCGGGATACGAGCAGTACTTC.

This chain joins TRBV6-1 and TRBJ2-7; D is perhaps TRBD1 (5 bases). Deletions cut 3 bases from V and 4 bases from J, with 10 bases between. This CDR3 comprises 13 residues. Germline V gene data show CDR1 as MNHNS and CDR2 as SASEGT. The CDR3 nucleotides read TGTGCCAGCAGTGACCAGGGTTGGTACGAGCAGTACTTC. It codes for CASSDQGWYEQYF.

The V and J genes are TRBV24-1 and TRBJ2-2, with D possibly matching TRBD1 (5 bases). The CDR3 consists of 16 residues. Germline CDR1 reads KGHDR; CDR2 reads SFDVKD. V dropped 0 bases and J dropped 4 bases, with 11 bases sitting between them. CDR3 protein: CATSDLQGWGTGELFF. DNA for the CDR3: TGTGCCACCAGTGATTTGCAGGGTTGGGGCACCGGGGAGCTGTTTTTT.